These T cell receptor beta chains were read from a single sample in a study of identical twins. One entry per CDR3 protein results from TCRdb running MiXCR on the 5' RACE reads. This sample has some 500,000 distinct CDR3 sequences; 9% to 10% occur once, and the top ten carry 2.5% to 3.5%. These data also featured in a second study, about yellow fever vaccine responses in identical twins.

The specimen sequenced was PBMCs. Every receptor here comes from a woman aged 18 to 35 in good health. Each CDR3 is given with its conserved first and last residue. Fields, in order: D gene, V gene, clone size, J gene, CDR3 DNA, CDR3 protein. The D gene is left open where the match is weak. Clone size is given for some rows only: seen once, a few or many times, or a class if the clone is expanded.

d_call: -
v_call: TRBV5-1
clone_size: few
j_call: TRBJ1-2
cdr3_nt: TGCGCCAGCAGCTTGGCCCCGGACGGCTATGGCTACACCTTC
cdr3_aa: CASSLAPDGYGYTF

d_call: TRBD1
v_call: TRBV7-2
clone_size: many
j_call: TRBJ1-5
cdr3_nt: TGTGCCAGCAGCGAGGGACAGGGGAATCGTGGCAATCAGCCCCAGCATTTT
cdr3_aa: CASSEGQGNRGNQPQHF

d_call: -
v_call: TRBV19
clone_size: few
j_call: TRBJ2-2
cdr3_nt: TGTGCCAGTAATAAGGGGGTGGGGCAGGACACCGGGGAGCTGTTTTTT
cdr3_aa: CASNKGVGQDTGELFF

d_call: TRBD2
v_call: TRBV7-2
clone_size: few
j_call: TRBJ2-1
cdr3_nt: TGTGCCAGCAGCTCGACTAGCGGGATAATAGACGAGCAGTTCTTC
cdr3_aa: CASSSTSGIIDEQFF

d_call: -
v_call: TRBV15
clone_size: few
j_call: TRBJ2-5
cdr3_nt: TGTGCCACCAGCAGGTGGGGAGACAGCAAAGAGACCCAGTACTTC
cdr3_aa: CATSRWGDSKETQYF

d_call: TRBD2
v_call: TRBV2
clone_size: many
j_call: TRBJ2-5
cdr3_nt: TGTGCCAGCATTGGGCTAGCGGGGGTAGAGACCCAGTACTTC
cdr3_aa: CASIGLAGVETQYF

d_call: -
v_call: TRBV7-9
clone_size: -
j_call: TRBJ2-3
cdr3_nt: TGTGCCAGCAGCTCAGGGACTTACACAGATACGCAGTATTTT
cdr3_aa: CASSSGTYTDTQYF

d_call: TRBD2
v_call: TRBV5-1
clone_size: many
j_call: TRBJ2-1
cdr3_nt: TGCGCCAGCAGCTTGGTACCAGGACTAGCGGGAAATTATGAGCAGTTCTTC
cdr3_aa: CASSLVPGLAGNYEQFF

d_call: -
v_call: TRBV28
clone_size: few
j_call: TRBJ2-7
cdr3_nt: TGTGCCAGCAGTTTAATAGCGGTCCGACGGGACGAGCAGTACTTC
cdr3_aa: CASSLIAVRRDEQYF

d_call: TRBD1
v_call: TRBV7-9
clone_size: -
j_call: TRBJ1-2
cdr3_nt: TGTGCCAGCAGCTTAACAGGGGGCGTGGATGGCTACACCTTC
cdr3_aa: CASSLTGGVDGYTF

d_call: -
v_call: TRBV7-2
clone_size: -
j_call: TRBJ1-3
cdr3_nt: TGTGCCAGCAGCTTAGACGAGAACACCATATATTTT
cdr3_aa: CASSLDENTIYF

d_call: -
v_call: TRBV29-1
clone_size: many
j_call: TRBJ2-3
cdr3_nt: TGCAGCGTTAGTACTAGCACAGATACGCAGTATTTT
cdr3_aa: CSVSTSTDTQYF

d_call: TRBD1
v_call: TRBV7-9
clone_size: -
j_call: TRBJ2-3
cdr3_nt: TGTGCCAGCAGCTTAGCGGTTCGGACAGGGGGAGATACGCAGTATTTT
cdr3_aa: CASSLAVRTGGDTQYF

d_call: -
v_call: TRBV5-1
clone_size: few
j_call: TRBJ1-4
cdr3_nt: TGCGCCAGCAGACGGGAGAGTAATGAAAAACTGTTTTTT
cdr3_aa: CASRRESNEKLFF

d_call: -
v_call: TRBV20-1
clone_size: -
j_call: TRBJ2-3
cdr3_nt: TGCAGTGCTGCCCCTCCGAACGTAGGGTTCACAGATACGCAGTATTTT
cdr3_aa: CSAAPPNVGFTDTQYF

d_call: -
v_call: TRBV4-2
clone_size: many
j_call: TRBJ2-7
cdr3_nt: TGTGCCAGCAGCCAAGTATTAGCGAGGGACGAGCAGTACTTC
cdr3_aa: CASSQVLARDEQYF

d_call: -
v_call: TRBV4-2
clone_size: few
j_call: TRBJ1-1
cdr3_nt: TGTGCCAGCAGCCAAGGTGTTTCTGAAGCTTTCTTT
cdr3_aa: CASSQGVSEAFF

d_call: -
v_call: TRBV6-4
clone_size: -
j_call: TRBJ2-3
cdr3_nt: TGTGCCAGCAGTGAGTCTAGCGTCACAGATACGCAGTATTTT
cdr3_aa: CASSESSVTDTQYF

d_call: -
v_call: TRBV29-1
clone_size: -
j_call: TRBJ1-5
cdr3_nt: TGCAGCGTTGGCGGGAGTAGCAATCAGCCCCAGCATTTT
cdr3_aa: CSVGGSSNQPQHF

d_call: -
v_call: TRBV20-1
clone_size: few
j_call: TRBJ2-4
cdr3_nt: TGCAGTGCTATTATTCTGCACCCAGCCAAAAACATTCAGTACTTC
cdr3_aa: CSAIILHPAKNIQYF

d_call: TRBD2
v_call: TRBV5-1
clone_size: few
j_call: TRBJ2-3
cdr3_nt: TGCGCCAGCAGCAACGGACTAGCGGGGGCCACAGATACGCAGTATTTT
cdr3_aa: CASSNGLAGATDTQYF

d_call: -
v_call: TRBV9
clone_size: many
j_call: TRBJ1-1
cdr3_nt: TGTGCCAGCAGTGGCCTGAACACTGAAGCTTTCTTT
cdr3_aa: CASSGLNTEAFF

d_call: -
v_call: TRBV4-3
clone_size: few
j_call: TRBJ2-3
cdr3_nt: TGCGCCAGCAGCCAAGACGGGGCGGGCAGAACAGATACGCAGTATTTT
cdr3_aa: CASSQDGAGRTDTQYF

d_call: -
v_call: TRBV14
clone_size: -
j_call: TRBJ2-7
cdr3_nt: TGTGCCAGCAGCCAAGAGAATCAATACGACGAGCAGTACTTC
cdr3_aa: CASSQENQYDEQYF

d_call: TRBD2
v_call: TRBV7-2
clone_size: -
j_call: TRBJ2-1
cdr3_nt: TGTGCCAGCAGCTTAGCGGCTAGCGGGAGGTACAATGAGCAGTTCTTC
cdr3_aa: CASSLAASGRYNEQFF

d_call: -
v_call: TRBV28
clone_size: -
j_call: TRBJ1-2
cdr3_nt: TGTGCCAGCAGTTTGCCGGGACAACTCGTTAACTATGGCTACACCTTC
cdr3_aa: CASSLPGQLVNYGYTF

d_call: -
v_call: TRBV5-1
clone_size: many
j_call: TRBJ2-4
cdr3_nt: TGCGCCAGCAGCTTGGACAGGGTAGACAAAAACATTCAGTACTTC
cdr3_aa: CASSLDRVDKNIQYF

d_call: TRBD2
v_call: TRBV6-2/TRBV6-3
clone_size: few
j_call: TRBJ2-1
cdr3_nt: TGTGCCAGCAGTTGGTACTTAGGACTAGCGGGTGAGATGAGCTCCTACAATGAGCAGTTCTTC
cdr3_aa: CASSWYLGLAGEMSSYNEQFF

d_call: -
v_call: TRBV6-1
clone_size: -
j_call: TRBJ2-7
cdr3_nt: TGTGCCAGTCCCCCAATTCGGGTCTACGAGCAGTACTTC
cdr3_aa: CASPPIRVYEQYF

d_call: -
v_call: TRBV5-1
clone_size: -
j_call: TRBJ1-2
cdr3_nt: TGCGCCAGCAGCTTGGTTGGGGGAGTAGACTATGGCTACACCTTC
cdr3_aa: CASSLVGGVDYGYTF

d_call: -
v_call: TRBV12-3/TRBV12-4
clone_size: once
j_call: TRBJ1-2
cdr3_nt: TGTGCCAGCAGTTCGATGTCACCTAACTATGGCTACACCTTC
cdr3_aa: CASSSMSPNYGYTF

d_call: TRBD1
v_call: TRBV12-3/TRBV12-4
clone_size: few
j_call: TRBJ2-7
cdr3_nt: TGTGCCAGCAGACGACAGGGGGACGGCTACGAGCAGTACTTC
cdr3_aa: CASRRQGDGYEQYF

d_call: -
v_call: TRBV10-3
clone_size: many
j_call: TRBJ2-1
cdr3_nt: TGTGCCATCGGGAATGAGCAGTTCTTC
cdr3_aa: CAIGNEQFF

d_call: -
v_call: TRBV19
clone_size: few
j_call: TRBJ2-1
cdr3_nt: TGTGCCAGTAGTATAGCTGGGCCCACGGCCAATGAGCAGTTCTTC
cdr3_aa: CASSIAGPTANEQFF

d_call: -
v_call: TRBV29-1
clone_size: few
j_call: TRBJ2-1
cdr3_nt: TGCAGCGTTGAGGTTACAGGGAGAGTGCAGTTCTTC
cdr3_aa: CSVEVTGRVQFF

d_call: TRBD2
v_call: TRBV27
clone_size: -
j_call: TRBJ2-3
cdr3_nt: TGTGCCAGCAGTTTATCAACCCCCCTGGGGGGGGATACGCAGTATTTT
cdr3_aa: CASSLSTPLGGDTQYF

d_call: -
v_call: TRBV29-1
clone_size: many
j_call: TRBJ2-3
cdr3_nt: TGCAGCGTTCGACGCTTAGGAGATACGCAGTATTTT
cdr3_aa: CSVRRLGDTQYF

d_call: -
v_call: TRBV3-1
clone_size: many
j_call: TRBJ2-3
cdr3_nt: TGTGCCAGCAGCCAAGTAGGTACAGATACGCAGTATTTT
cdr3_aa: CASSQVGTDTQYF

d_call: -
v_call: TRBV2
clone_size: few
j_call: TRBJ2-4
cdr3_nt: TGTGCCAGCAGTGAAGCGTTGGGAAACATTCAGTACTTC
cdr3_aa: CASSEALGNIQYF

d_call: -
v_call: TRBV7-6
clone_size: -
j_call: TRBJ1-4
cdr3_nt: TGTGCCAGCAGCGAGCTAGCTGTTACTAATGAAAAACTGTTTTTT
cdr3_aa: CASSELAVTNEKLFF

d_call: -
v_call: TRBV20-1
clone_size: few
j_call: TRBJ2-7
cdr3_nt: TGCAGTGCTATGATAGGGCTAGCGTTCTCCTACGAGCAGTACTTC
cdr3_aa: CSAMIGLAFSYEQYF

d_call: -
v_call: TRBV5-1
clone_size: few
j_call: TRBJ2-5
cdr3_nt: TGCGCCAGCAGCTTGGCGCCGGAGACCCAGTACTTC
cdr3_aa: CASSLAPETQYF

d_call: -
v_call: TRBV12-3/TRBV12-4
clone_size: many
j_call: TRBJ2-5
cdr3_nt: TGTGCCAGCAGCCGGACACTAACGGGGGAGACCCAGTACTTC
cdr3_aa: CASSRTLTGETQYF

d_call: -
v_call: TRBV7-6
clone_size: -
j_call: TRBJ2-6
cdr3_nt: TGTGCCAGCAGGGGGGACACCGCTACTGGGGCCAACGTCCTGACTTTC
cdr3_aa: CASRGDTATGANVLTF

d_call: TRBD1
v_call: TRBV4-3
clone_size: few
j_call: TRBJ2-7
cdr3_nt: TGCGCCAGCAGCCAACGCGACAGGGGGCCCTACGAGCAGTACTTC
cdr3_aa: CASSQRDRGPYEQYF